This entry features one T cell receptor (beta chain) sequence. Its antigen is currently unknown. Trimming removed 5 bases from V and 5 bases from J; junction bases left unmatched: 12. This CDR3 is 16 amino acids long. Looked up from germline, CDR1 is MNHEY and CDR2 is SMNVEV (reference sequence). The PCR employed 60 Vbeta primers together with 13 Jbeta primers. Some clones are missing from TCRdb's copy, which holds only in-frame ones; the method was immunoSEQ multiplex PCR. The sample has 100,000 to 150,000 clones, roughly 74% seen once. The data originate from a study of cytomegalovirus exposure and HLA in healthy donors. Study-level points and caveats: It was reported that TCR beta sequences correctly inferred the HLA-A and HLA-B alleles for most subjects.

Sequenced input: PBMCs. This chain links TRBV27 with TRBJ2-5; 9 bases align to TRBD2. The receptor comes from a male donor in good health and CMV-seronegative. The CDR3 DNA sequence: TGTGCCAGCAGTCCAAGGGCGGGGGGGCCCCGGGAGACCCAGTACTTC. It codes for CASSPRAGGPRETQYF.